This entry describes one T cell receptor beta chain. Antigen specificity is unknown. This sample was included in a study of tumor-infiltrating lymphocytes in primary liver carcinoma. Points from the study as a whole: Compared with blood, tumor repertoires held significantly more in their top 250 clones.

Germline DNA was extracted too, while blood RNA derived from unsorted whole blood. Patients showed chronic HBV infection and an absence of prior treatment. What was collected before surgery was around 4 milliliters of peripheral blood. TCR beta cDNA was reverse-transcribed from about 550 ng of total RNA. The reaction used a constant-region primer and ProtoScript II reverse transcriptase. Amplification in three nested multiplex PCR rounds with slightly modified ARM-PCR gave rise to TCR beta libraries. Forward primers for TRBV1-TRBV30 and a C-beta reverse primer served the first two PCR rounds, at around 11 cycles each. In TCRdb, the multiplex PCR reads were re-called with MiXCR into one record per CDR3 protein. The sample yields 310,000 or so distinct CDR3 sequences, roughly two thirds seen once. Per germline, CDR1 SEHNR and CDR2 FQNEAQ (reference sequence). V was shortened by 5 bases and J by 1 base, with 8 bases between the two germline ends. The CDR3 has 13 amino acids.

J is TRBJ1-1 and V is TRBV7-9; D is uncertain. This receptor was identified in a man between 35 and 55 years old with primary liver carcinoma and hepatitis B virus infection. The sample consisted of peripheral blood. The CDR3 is CASSPQKNTEAFF. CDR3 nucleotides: TGTGCCAGCAGCCCTCAGAAGAACACTGAAGCTTTCTTT.